A selection of T cell receptor beta chains follows, all from one sample in a study of T cell clusters in autoimmune cytopenias. Each CDR3 protein gets one entry in TCRdb, which reprocessed the multiplex PCR reads and gives no DNA. This table lists some 4,900 distinct CDR3 sequences. Another study also made use of these data, one on T cell repertoires in aging, cancer and after chemotherapy.

Sequences were obtained from peripheral blood. Receptors were obtained from a human donor with chronic lymphocytic leukemia. The donor label of this sample is uncertain. CDR3s include the opening cysteine and the closing phenylalanine or tryptophan. Rows may omit the clone size; those that give it use once, few, many or a size class.

NA,TRBJ2-7,TRBV5-4,CASSNRDSIYEQYF
NA,TRBJ2-3,TRBV10-3,CAISEGRGRDTQYF
medium-sized,TRBJ2-6,TRBV18,CASSPDRAGANVLTF
medium-sized,TRBJ2-3,TRBV5-5,CASSSPRTDTQYF
NA,TRBJ2-4,TRBV7-9,CASSLGWGAGDIQYF
NA,TRBJ1-1,TRBV10-1,CASSAGRPTEAFF
NA,TRBJ2-1,TRBV27,CASRAQVSYNEQFF
NA,TRBJ2-1,TRBV6-1,CASSDGTITHEQFF
medium-sized,TRBJ2-3,TRBV27,CASSFRDTQYF
NA,TRBJ1-5,TRBV21-1,CASSTDRGGNQPQHF
NA,TRBJ1-6,TRBV6-2/TRBV6-3,CASNARQAYNSPLHF
NA,TRBJ2-7,TRBV27,CASSLSIGQSYEQYF
NA,TRBJ1-1,TRBV6-5,CASSRRGAWNTEAFF
medium-sized,TRBJ2-1,TRBV6-1,CASSDLSTGQGQHEQFF
NA,TRBJ1-5,TRBV12-3/TRBV12-4,CASSRGTGTGVNQPQHF
NA,TRBJ2-3,TRBV12-3/TRBV12-4,CASSWDSFTDTQYF
medium-sized,TRBJ1-4,TRBV27,CASSLRGEKLFF
large,TRBJ2-1,TRBV27,CASSTPGTTYEQFF
NA,TRBJ1-1,TRBV27,CASSLSRGARVQSTEAFF
NA,TRBJ1-2,TRBV6-5,CASSYSTGLSSLYGYTF
medium-sized,TRBJ2-5,TRBV27,CASSLLGAGRVETQYF
medium-sized,TRBJ2-1,TRBV6-6,CASRTLSYNEQFF
medium-sized,TRBJ2-2,TRBV11-3,CASSPDTNPGELFF
NA,TRBJ1-3,TRBV6-5,CASSYSTGAGNTIYF